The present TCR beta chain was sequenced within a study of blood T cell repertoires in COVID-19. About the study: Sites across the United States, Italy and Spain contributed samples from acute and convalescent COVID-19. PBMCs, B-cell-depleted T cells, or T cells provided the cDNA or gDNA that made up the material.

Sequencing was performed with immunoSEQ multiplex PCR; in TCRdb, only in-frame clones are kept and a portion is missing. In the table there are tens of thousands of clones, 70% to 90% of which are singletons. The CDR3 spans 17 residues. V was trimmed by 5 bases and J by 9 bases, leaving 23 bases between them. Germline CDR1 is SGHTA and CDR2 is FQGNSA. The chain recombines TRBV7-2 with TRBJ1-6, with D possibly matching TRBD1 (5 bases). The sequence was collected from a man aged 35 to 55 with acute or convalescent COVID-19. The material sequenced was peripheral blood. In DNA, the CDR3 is TGTGCCAGCAGCCTCTCGGGGGGATCTCCTGGGCGTTCACCCCTCCACTTT. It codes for CASSLSGGSPGRSPLHF.